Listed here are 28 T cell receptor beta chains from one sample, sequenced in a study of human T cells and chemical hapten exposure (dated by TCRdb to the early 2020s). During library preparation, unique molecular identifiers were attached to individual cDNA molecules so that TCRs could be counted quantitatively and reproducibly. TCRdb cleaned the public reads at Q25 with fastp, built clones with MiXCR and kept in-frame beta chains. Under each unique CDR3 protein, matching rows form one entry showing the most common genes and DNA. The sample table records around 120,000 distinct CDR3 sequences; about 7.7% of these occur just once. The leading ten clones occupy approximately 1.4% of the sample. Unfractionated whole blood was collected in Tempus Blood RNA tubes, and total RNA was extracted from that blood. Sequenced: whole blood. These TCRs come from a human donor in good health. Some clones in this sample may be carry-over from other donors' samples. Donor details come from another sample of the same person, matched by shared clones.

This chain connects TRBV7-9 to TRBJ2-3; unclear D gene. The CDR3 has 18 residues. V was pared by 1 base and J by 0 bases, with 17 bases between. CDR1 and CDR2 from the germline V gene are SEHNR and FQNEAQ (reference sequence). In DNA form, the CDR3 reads TGTGCCAGCAGCTTAGGACGGCTCGATTGGTACAGCACAGATACGCAGTATTTT. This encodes CASSLGRLDWYSTDTQYF.

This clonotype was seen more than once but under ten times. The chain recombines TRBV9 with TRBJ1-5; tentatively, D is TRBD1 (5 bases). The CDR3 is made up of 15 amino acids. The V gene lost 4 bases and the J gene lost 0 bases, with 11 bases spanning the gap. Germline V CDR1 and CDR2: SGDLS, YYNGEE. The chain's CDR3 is CASSKGEYSNQPQHF. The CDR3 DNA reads TGTGCCAGCAGCAAAGGGGAGTATAGCAATCAGCCCCAGCATTTT.

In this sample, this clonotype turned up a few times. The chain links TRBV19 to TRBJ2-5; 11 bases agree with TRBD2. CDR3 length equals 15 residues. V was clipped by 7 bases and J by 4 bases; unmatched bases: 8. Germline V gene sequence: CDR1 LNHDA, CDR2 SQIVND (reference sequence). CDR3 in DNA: TGTGCCAGTAAGACTAGCGGGGCTCCGGGAGAGACCCAGTACTTC. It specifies CASKTSGAPGETQYF.

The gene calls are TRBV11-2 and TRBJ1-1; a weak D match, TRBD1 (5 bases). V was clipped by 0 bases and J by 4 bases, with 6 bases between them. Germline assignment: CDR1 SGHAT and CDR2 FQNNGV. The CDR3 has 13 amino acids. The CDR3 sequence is CASSLEQATEAFF. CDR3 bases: TGTGCCAGCAGCTTAGAACAGGCCACTGAAGCTTTCTTT.

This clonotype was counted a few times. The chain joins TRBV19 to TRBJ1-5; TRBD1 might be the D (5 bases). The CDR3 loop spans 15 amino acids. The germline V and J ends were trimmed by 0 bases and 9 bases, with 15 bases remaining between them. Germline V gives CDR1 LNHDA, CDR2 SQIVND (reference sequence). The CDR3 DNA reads TGTGCCAGTAGTATAGAATCCGGGGAAGGGGCGCCCCAGCATTTT. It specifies CASSIESGEGAPQHF.

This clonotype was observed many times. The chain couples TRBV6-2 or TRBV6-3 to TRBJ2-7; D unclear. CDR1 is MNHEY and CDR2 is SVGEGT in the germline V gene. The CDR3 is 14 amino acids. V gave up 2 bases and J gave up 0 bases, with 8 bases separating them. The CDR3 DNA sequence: TGTGCCAGCAGTTACCGGCTCCCCTCCTACGAGCAGTACTTC. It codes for CASSYRLPSYEQYF.

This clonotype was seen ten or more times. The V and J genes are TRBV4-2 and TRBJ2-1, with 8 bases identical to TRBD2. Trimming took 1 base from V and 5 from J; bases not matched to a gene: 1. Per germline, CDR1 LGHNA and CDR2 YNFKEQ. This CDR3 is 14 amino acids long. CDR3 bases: TGTGCCAGCAGCCAAGGACTAGCGAACAATGAGCAGTTCTTC. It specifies CASSQGLANNEQFF.

CDR3 DNA sequence: TGTGCCAGCAGCCCCCCGACGGGTGATGAAGCTTTCTTT. It encodes CASSPPTGDEAFF. This rearrangement joins TRBV7-9 to TRBJ1-1; D is undetermined. Trimming removed 5 bases at V and 7 bases at J, with 14 bases between. The CDR3 sequence is 13 residues long. Germline CDR1 SEHNR, CDR2 FQNEAQ (reference sequence).

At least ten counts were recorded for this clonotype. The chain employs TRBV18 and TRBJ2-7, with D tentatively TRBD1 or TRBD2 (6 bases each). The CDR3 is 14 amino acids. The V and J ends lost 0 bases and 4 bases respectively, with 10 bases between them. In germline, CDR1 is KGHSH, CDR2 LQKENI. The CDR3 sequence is CASSPPWGAYEQYF. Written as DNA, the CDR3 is TGTGCCAGCTCACCACCGTGGGGGGCTTACGAGCAGTACTTC. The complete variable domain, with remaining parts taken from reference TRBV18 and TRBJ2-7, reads NAGVMQNPRHLVRRRGQEARLRCSPMKGHSHVYWYRQLPEEGLKFMVYLQKENIIDESGMPKERFSAEFPKEGPSILRIQQVVRGDSAAYFCASSPPWGAYEQYFGPGTRLTVT.

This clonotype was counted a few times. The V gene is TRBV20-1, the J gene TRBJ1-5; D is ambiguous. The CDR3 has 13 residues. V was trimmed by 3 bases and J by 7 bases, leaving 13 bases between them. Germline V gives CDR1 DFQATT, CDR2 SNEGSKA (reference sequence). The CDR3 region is CSARSGVDQPQHF. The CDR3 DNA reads TGCAGTGCTAGGAGTGGTGTGGACCAGCCCCAGCATTTT.

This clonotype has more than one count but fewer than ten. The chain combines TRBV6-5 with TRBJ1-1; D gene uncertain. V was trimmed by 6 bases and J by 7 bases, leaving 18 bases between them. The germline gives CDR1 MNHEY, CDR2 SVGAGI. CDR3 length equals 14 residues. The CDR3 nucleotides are TGTGCCAGCAGCCGCCATCCCGAAGCGGGTGAAGCTTTCTTT. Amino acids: CASSRHPEAGEAFF.

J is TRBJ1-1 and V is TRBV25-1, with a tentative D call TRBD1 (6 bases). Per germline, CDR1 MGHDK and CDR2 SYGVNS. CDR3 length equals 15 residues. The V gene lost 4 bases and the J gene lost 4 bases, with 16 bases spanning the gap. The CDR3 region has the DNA TGTGCCAGCAGTGGGCCCCCGGGGGCCCCCACTGAAGCTTTCTTT. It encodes CASSGPPGAPTEAFF.

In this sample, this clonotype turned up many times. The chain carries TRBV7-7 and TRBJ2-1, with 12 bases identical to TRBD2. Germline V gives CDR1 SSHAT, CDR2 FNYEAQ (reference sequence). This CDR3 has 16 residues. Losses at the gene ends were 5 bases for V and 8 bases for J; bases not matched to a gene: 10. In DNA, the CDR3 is TGTGCCAGCAGCGCCAGTCTAGCGGGAGGGCAGGATGAGCAGTTCTTC. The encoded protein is CASSASLAGGQDEQFF.

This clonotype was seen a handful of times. CDR3 bases: TGTGCCAGCAGCTTGCCAGGCGCGAACACTGAAGCTTTCTTT. It is translated as CASSLPGANTEAFF. The chain is built from TRBV5-6 and TRBJ1-1; D is ambiguous. V was trimmed by 1 base and J by 1 base, leaving 8 bases between them. The CDR3 has 14 residues. Germline CDR1 reads SGHDT; CDR2 reads YYEEEE.

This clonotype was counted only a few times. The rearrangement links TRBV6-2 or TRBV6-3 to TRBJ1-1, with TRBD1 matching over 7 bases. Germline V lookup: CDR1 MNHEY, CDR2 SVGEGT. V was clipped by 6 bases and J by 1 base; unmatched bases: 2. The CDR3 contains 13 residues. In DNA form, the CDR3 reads TGTGCCAGCAGATACAGGGGGAACACTGAAGCTTTCTTT. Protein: CASRYRGNTEAFF.

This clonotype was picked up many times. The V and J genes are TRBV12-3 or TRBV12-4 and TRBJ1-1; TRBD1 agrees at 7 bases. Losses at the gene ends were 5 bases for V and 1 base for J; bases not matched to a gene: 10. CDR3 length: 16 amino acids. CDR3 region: CASSQPDRAPNTEAFF. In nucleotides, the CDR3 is TGTGCCAGCAGTCAACCAGACAGGGCGCCGAACACTGAAGCTTTCTTT.

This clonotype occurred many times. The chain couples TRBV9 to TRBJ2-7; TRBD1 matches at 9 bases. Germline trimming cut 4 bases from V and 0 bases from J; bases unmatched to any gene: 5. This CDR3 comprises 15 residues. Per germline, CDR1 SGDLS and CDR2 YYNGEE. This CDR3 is CASSPGTGSSYEQYF. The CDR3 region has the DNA TGTGCCAGCAGCCCTGGGACAGGGAGCTCCTACGAGCAGTACTTC.

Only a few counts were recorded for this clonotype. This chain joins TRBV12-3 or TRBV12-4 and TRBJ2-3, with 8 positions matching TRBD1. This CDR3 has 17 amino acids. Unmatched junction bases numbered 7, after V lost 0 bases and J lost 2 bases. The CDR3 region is CASSLAPGQAPTDTQYF. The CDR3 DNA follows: TGTGCCAGCAGTTTAGCTCCGGGACAGGCCCCCACAGATACGCAGTATTTT.

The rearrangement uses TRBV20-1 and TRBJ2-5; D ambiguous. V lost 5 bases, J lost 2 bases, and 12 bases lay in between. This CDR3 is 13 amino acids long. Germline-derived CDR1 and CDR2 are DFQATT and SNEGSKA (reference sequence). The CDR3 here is CSAVSTAQETQYF. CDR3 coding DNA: TGCAGTGCTGTTTCGACTGCGCAAGAGACCCAGTACTTC.

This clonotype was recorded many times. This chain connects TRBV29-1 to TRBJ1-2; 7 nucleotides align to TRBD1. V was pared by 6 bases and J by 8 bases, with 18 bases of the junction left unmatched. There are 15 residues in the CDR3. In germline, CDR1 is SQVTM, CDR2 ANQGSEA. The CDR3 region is CSVLDRARIDIGYTF. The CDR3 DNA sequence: TGCAGCGTCCTCGACAGGGCCCGGATCGACATCGGCTACACCTTC.

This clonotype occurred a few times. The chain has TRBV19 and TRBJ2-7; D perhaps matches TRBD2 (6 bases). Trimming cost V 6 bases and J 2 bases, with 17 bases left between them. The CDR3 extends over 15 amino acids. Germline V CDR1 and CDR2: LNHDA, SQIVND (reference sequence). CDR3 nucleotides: TGTGCCAGTAGCCAGGGACTGAACCTACCCTACGAGCAGTACTTC. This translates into CASSQGLNLPYEQYF. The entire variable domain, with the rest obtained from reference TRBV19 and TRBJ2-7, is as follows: DGGITQSPKYLFRKEGQNVTLSCEQNLNHDAMYWYRQDPGQGLRLIYYSQIVNDFQKGDIAEGYSVSREKKESFPLTVTSAQKNPTAFYLCASSQGLNLPYEQYFGPGTRLTVT.

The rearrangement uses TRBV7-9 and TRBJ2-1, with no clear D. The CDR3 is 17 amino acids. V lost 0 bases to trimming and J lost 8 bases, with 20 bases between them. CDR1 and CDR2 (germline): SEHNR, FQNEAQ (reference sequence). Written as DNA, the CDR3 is TGTGCCAGCAGCTTAGCGCGGCTAGATGGGCTAAGGGATGAGCAGTTCTTC. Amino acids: CASSLARLDGLRDEQFF.

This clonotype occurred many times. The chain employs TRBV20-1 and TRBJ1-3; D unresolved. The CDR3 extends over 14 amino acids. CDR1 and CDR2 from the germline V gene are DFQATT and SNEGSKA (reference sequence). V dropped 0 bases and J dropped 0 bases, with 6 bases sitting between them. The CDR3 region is CSARDRSSGNTIYF. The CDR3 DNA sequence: TGCAGTGCTAGAGACAGGAGCTCTGGAAACACCATATATTTT.

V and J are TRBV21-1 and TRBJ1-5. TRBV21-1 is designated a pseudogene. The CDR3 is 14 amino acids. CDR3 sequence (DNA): TGTGCCAGCAGCAGAGGAGACGGCGAGGGGCCCCAGCATTTT. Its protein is CASSRGDGEGPQHF.

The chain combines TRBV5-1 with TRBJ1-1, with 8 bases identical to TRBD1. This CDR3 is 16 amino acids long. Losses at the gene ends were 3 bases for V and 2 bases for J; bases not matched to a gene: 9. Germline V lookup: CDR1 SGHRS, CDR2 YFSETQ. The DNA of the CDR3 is TGCGCCAGCAGCTGGGGCAGGGGGCGCAGAAACACTGAAGCTTTCTTT. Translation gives CASSWGRGRRNTEAFF.

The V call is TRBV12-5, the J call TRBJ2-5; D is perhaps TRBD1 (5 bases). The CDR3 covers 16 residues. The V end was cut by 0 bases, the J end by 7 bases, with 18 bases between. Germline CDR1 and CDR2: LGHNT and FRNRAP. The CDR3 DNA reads TGTGCTAGTGGTTTGGTACTTGGGGCAGACAAAGGGACCCAGTACTTC. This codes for CASGLVLGADKGTQYF.

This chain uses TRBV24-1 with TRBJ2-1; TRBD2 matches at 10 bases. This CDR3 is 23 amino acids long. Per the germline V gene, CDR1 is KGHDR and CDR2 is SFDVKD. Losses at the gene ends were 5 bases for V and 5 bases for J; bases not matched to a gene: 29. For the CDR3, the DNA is TGTGCCACCAGTGCCGCTTCGTGTTCGCCTAGCGGGAGCACCTTGGCCGTCAACAATGAGCAGTTCTTC. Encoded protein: CATSAASCSPSGSTLAVNNEQFF.

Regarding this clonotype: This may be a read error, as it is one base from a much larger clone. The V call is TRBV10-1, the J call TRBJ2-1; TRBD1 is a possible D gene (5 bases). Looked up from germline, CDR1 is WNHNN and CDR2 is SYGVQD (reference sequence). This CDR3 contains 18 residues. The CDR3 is CASSAKEFRESSYNELFF. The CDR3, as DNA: TGCGCCAGCAGTGCAAAAGAGTTCAGGGAAAGCTCCTACAATGAGCTGTTCTTC.